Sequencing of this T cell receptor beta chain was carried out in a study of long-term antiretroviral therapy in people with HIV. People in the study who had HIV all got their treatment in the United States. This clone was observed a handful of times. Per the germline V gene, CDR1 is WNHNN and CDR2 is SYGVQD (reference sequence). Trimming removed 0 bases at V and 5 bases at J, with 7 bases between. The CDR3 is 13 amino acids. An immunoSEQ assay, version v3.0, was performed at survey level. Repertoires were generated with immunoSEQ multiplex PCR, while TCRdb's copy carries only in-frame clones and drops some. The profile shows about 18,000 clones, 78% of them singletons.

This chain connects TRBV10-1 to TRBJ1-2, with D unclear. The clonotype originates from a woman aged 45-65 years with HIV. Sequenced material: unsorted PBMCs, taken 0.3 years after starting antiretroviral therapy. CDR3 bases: TGCGCCAGCAGTGAGTCGGGAAAATATGGCTACACCTTC. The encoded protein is CASSESGKYGYTF.